A selection of T cell receptor beta chains follows, all from one sample in a study of shared clonotypes between healthy human individuals. The assay was immunoSEQ multiplex PCR, and TCRdb's table has in-frame clones only and misses some. In the table there are more than 2 million clones, 95% of which are singletons. The sample was naive CD4+ T cells sorted from blood. Source of these receptors: a man in his late teens or twenties in good health. CDR3s include the opening cysteine and the closing phenylalanine or tryptophan. A D gene is named only where the DNA matches it firmly. The size field is filled for only some rows; it gives once, few, many or a size class.

j_call	d_call	v_call	clone_size	cdr3_aa	cdr3_nt
TRBJ2-1	TRBD2	TRBV4-3	once	CASSQERGSPYNEQFF	TGCGCCAGCAGCCAAGAACGCGGGAGCCCCTACAATGAGCAGTTCTTC
TRBJ2-2	.	TRBV28	.	CASKKNTGELFF	TGTGCCAGCAAGAAGAACACCGGGGAGCTGTTTTTT
TRBJ2-2	.	TRBV7-6	once	CASSLALNSVGELFF	TGTGCCAGCAGCTTAGCGTTAAATAGCGTTGGGGAGCTGTTTTTT
TRBJ1-1	TRBD1	TRBV5-8	.	CASSSSDRSIGTEAFF	TGTGCCAGCAGCTCGTCGGACAGGTCCATCGGCACTGAAGCTTTCTTT
TRBJ2-7	TRBD2	TRBV7-9	.	CASSSPGLAGATVLEQYF	TGTGCCAGCAGCTCACCGGGACTAGCGGGGGCTACGGTCCTCGAGCAGTACTTC
TRBJ2-2	.	TRBV28	.	CASTDSGAANTGELFF	TGTGCCAGCACAGACTCGGGGGCGGCGAACACCGGGGAGCTGTTTTTT
TRBJ2-3	TRBD2	TRBV7-2	.	CASSLDASGRTDTQYF	TGTGCCAGCAGCTTAGATGCTAGCGGCCGCACAGATACGCAGTATTTT
TRBJ2-7	.	TRBV5-1	.	CASSANSYEQYF	TGCGCCAGCAGCGCTAATTCCTACGAGCAGTACTTC
TRBJ2-7	.	TRBV7-2	.	CASSLELARIGEQYF	TGTGCCAGCAGCTTAGAGCTGGCCCGAATTGGGGAGCAGTACTTC
TRBJ2-7	.	TRBV25-1	.	CASSDATPGYEQYF	TGTGCCAGCAGTGACGCTACCCCGGGCTACGAGCAGTACTTC
TRBJ2-5	.	TRBV7-6	.	CASQLGREETQYF	TGTGCCAGCCAACTCGGGCGGGAAGAGACCCAGTACTTC
TRBJ1-5	.	TRBV27	.	CASSPAGAGNQPQHF	TGTGCCAGCAGTCCAGCCGGGGCCGGAAATCAGCCCCAGCATTTT
TRBJ2-5	.	TRBV5-6	once	CASSLGGVETQYF	TGTGCCAGCAGCTTGGGCGGGGTAGAGACCCAGTACTTC
TRBJ1-6	.	TRBV30	.	CAWGRDNSPLHF	TGTGCCTGGGGGCGTGATAATTCACCCCTCCACTTT
TRBJ1-5	TRBD1	TRBV27	few	CASSSSGTGVAISNQPQHF	TGTGCCAGCAGTTCCTCCGGGACAGGGGTAGCGATCAGCAATCAGCCCCAGCATTTT
TRBJ1-2	.	TRBV19	.	CASRRTGTVNYGYTF	TGTGCCAGTAGAAGGACGGGTACCGTTAACTATGGCTACACCTTC
TRBJ1-4	.	TRBV6-6	once	CASSYGQQNEKLFF	TGTGCCAGCAGTTACGGGCAGCAAAATGAAAAACTGTTTTTT